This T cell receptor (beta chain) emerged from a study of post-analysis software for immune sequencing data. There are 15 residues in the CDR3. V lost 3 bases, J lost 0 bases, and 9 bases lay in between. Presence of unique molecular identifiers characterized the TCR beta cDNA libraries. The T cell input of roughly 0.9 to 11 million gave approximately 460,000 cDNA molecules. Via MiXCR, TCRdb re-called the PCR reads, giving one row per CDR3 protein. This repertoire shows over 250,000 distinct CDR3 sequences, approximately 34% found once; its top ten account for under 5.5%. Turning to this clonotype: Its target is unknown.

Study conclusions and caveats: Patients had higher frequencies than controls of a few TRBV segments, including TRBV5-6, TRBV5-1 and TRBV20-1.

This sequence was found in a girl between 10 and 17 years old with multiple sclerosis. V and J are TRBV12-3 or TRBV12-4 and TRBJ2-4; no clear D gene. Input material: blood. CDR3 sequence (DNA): TGTGCCAGCAGTTTGGGGTATTTAGCCAAAAACATTCAGTACTTC. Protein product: CASSLGYLAKNIQYF.